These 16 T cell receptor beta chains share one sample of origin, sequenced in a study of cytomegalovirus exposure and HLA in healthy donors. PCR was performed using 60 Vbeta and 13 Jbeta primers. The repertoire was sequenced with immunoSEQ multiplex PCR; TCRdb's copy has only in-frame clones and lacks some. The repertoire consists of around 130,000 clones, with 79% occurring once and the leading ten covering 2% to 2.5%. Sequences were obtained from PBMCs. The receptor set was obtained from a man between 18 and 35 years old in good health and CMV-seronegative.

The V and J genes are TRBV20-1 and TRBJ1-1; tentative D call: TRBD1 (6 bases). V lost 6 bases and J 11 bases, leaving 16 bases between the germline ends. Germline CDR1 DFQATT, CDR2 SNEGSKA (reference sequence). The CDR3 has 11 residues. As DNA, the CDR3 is TGCAGTGCGAGAAGTGGACAGAGTGCTTTCTTT. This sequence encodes CSARSGQSAFF.

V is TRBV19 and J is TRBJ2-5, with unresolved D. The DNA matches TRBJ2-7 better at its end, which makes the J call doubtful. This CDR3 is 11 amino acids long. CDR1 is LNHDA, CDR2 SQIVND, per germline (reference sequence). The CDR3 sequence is CASSSTYEQYF. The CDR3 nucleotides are TGTGCCAGTAGTAGTACCTACGAGCAGTACTTC.

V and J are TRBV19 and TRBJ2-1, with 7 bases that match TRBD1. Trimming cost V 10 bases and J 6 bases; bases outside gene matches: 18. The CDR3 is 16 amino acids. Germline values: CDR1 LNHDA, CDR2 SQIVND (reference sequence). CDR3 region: CATTQKRQGWTNEQFF. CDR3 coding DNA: TGTGCCACCACCCAAAAACGACAGGGTTGGACCAATGAGCAGTTCTTC.

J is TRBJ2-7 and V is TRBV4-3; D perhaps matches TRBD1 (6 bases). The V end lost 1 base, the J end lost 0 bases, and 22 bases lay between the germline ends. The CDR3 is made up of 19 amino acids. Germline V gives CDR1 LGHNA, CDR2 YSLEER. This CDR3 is CASSQGVIVGQIPSYEQYF. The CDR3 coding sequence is TGCGCCAGCAGCCAAGGGGTTATCGTTGGACAGATCCCCTCCTACGAGCAGTACTTC.

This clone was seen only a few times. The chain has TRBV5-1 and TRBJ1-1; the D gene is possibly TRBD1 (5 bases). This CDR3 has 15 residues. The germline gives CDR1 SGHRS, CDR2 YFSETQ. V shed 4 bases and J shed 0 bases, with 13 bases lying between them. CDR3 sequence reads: CASSPREGMNTEAFF. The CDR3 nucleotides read TGCGCCAGCAGCCCTCGGGAGGGGATGAACACTGAAGCTTTCTTT.

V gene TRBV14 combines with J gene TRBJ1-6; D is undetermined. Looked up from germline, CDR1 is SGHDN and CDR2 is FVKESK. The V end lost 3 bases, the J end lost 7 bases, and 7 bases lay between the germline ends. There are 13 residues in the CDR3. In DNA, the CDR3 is TGTGCCAGCAGCCACAACACGAATTCACCCCTCCACTTT. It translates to CASSHNTNSPLHF.

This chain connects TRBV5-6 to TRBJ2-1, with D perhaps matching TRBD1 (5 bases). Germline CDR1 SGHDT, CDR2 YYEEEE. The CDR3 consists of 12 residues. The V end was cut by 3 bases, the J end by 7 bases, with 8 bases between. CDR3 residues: CASSSTVNEQFF. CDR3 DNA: TGTGCCAGCAGCTCGACAGTAAATGAGCAGTTCTTC.

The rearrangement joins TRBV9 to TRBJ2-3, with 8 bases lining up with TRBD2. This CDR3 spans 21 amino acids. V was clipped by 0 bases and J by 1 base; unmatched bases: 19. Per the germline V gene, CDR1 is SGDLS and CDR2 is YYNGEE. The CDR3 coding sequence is TGTGCCAGCAGCGTAGGAGAGGCGGCGGGAGGAGGTGTTGACGGCACAGATACGCAGTATTTT. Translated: CASSVGEAAGGGVDGTDTQYF. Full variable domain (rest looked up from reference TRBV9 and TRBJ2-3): DSGVTQTPKHLITATGQRVTLRCSPRSGDLSVYWYQQSLDQGLQFLIQYYNGEERAKGNILERFSAQQFPDLHSELNLSSLELGDSALYFCASSVGEAAGGGVDGTDTQYFGPGTRLTVL.

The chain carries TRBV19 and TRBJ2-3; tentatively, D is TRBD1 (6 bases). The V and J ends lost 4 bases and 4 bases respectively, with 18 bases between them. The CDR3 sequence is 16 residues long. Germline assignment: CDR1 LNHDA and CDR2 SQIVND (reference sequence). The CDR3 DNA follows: TGTGCCAGTAGTAAATGGGCCGTACAGGGATCAGATACGCAGTATTTT. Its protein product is CASSKWAVQGSDTQYF.

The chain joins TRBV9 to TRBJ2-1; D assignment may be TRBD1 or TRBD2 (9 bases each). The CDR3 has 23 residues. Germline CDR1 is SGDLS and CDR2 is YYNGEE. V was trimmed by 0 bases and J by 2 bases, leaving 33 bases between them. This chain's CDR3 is CASSVDGTGLWYSSGVTYNEQFF. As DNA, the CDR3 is TGTGCCAGCAGCGTAGATGGGACAGGGTTGTGGTATTCTAGCGGGGTAACCTACAATGAGCAGTTCTTC.

CDR3 nucleotides: TGTGCCTGGAGTCGGGGACTGCTAAATGAAAAACTGTTTTTT. As protein: CAWSRGLLNEKLFF. The rearrangement links TRBV30 to TRBJ1-4; weak D call: TRBD1 (5 bases). Trimming removed 2 bases at V and 5 bases at J, with 12 bases between. The CDR3 spans 14 residues. In germline, CDR1 is GTSNPN, CDR2 SVGIG (reference sequence).

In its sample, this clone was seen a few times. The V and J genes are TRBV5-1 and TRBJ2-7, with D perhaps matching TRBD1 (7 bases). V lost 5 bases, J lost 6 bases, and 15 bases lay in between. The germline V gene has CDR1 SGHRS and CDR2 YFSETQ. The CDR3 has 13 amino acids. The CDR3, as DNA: TGCGCCAGCAGGACCTCAGGGGGGCGCGAGCAGTACTTC. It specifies CASRTSGGREQYF.

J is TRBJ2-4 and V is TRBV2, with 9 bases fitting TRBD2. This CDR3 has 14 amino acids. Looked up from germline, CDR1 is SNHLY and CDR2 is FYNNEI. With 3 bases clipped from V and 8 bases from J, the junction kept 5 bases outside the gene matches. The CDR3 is CASSEGTSSDIQYF. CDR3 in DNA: TGTGCCAGCAGTGAGGGGACTAGCTCTGACATTCAGTACTTC. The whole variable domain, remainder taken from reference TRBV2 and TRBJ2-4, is EPEVTQTPSHQVTQMGQEVILRCVPISNHLYFYWYRQILGQKVEFLVSFYNNEISEKSEIFDDQFSVERPDGSNFTLKIRSTKLEDSAMYFCASSEGTSSDIQYFGAGTRLSVL.

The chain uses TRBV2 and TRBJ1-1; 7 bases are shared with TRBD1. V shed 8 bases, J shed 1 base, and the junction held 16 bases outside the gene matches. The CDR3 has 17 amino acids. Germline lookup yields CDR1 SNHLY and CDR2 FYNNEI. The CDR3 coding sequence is TGTGCCAGCTTGACTCCAGGGGGGCTCCCAAGGAACACTGAAGCTTTCTTT. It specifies CASLTPGGLPRNTEAFF.

CDR3 nucleotide sequence: TGTGCCAGCACAAAGACAGTTACCTACGAGCAGTACTTC. Encoded protein: CASTKTVTYEQYF. The chain links TRBV28 to TRBJ2-7; a weak D match, TRBD1 (5 bases). V was clipped by 7 bases and J by 2 bases, with 12 bases between them. The CDR3 runs 13 residues. Germline V gene sequence: CDR1 MDHEN, CDR2 SYDVKM.

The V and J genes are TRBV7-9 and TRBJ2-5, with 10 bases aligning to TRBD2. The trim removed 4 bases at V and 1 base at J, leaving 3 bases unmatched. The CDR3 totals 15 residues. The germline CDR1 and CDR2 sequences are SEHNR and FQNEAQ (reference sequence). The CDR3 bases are TGTGCCAGCAGCTCCGGACTAGCGGTCCAAGAGACCCAGTACTTC. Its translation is CASSSGLAVQETQYF.